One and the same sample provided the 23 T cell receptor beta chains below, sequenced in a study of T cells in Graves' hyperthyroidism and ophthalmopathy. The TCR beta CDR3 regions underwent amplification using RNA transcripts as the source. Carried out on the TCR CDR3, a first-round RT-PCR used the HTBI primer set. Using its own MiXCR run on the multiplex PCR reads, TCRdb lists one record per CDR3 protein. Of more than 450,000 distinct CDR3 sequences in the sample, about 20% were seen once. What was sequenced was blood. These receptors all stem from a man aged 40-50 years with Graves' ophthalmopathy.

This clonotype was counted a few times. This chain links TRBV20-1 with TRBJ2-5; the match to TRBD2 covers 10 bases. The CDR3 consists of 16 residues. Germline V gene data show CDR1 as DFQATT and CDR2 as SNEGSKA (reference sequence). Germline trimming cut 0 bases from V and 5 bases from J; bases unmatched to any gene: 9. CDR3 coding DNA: TGCAGTGCTAGAGATTCAAGCGGGGGGGCCGAGGAGACCCAGTACTTC. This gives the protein CSARDSSGGAEETQYF.

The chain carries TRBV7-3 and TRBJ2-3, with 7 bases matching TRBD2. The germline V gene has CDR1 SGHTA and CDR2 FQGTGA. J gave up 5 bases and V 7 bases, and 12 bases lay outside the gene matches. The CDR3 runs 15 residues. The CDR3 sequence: CASTTDSGGEDTQYF. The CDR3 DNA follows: TGTGCCAGCACCACCGACTCGGGGGGTGAAGATACGCAGTATTTT.

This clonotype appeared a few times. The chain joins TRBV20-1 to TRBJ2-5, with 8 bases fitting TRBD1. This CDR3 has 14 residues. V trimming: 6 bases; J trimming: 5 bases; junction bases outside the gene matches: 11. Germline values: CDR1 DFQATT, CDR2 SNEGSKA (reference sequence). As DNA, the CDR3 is TGCAGTGCGAAGGACAGGGAGACACGGGAGACCCAGTACTTC. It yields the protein CSAKDRETRETQYF.

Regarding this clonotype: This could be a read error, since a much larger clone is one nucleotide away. CDR3 amino acids: CASSQGRGSQFF. In DNA form, the CDR3 reads TGCGCCAGCAGCCAGGGGAGGGGCTCGCAGTTCTTC. V gene TRBV4-1 combines with J gene TRBJ2-1; TRBD2 matches 7 bases. Germline V CDR1 and CDR2: MGHRA, YSYEKL. CDR3 length equals 12 residues. Trimming cost V 3 bases and J 12 bases; bases outside gene matches: 5.

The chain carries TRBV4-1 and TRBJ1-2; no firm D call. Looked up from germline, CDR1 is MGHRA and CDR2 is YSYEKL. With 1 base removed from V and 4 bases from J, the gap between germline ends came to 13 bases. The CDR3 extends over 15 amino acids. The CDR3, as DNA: TGCGCCAGCAGCCAAGTGGGTCGCCAGAGCTATGGCTACACCTTC. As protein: CASSQVGRQSYGYTF.

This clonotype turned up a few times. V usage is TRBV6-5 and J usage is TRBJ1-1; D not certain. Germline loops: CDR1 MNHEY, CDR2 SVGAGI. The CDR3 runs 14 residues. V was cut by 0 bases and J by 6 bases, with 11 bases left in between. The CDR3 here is CASSYSRELAEAFF. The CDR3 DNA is TGTGCCAGCAGTTACTCGAGGGAATTAGCTGAAGCTTTCTTT.

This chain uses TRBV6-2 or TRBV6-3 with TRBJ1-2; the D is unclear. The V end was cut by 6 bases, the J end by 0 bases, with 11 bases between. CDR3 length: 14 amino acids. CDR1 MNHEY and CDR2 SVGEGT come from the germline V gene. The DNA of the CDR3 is TGTGCCAGCAGAGATTCCGGGACTAACTATGGCTACACCTTC. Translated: CASRDSGTNYGYTF.

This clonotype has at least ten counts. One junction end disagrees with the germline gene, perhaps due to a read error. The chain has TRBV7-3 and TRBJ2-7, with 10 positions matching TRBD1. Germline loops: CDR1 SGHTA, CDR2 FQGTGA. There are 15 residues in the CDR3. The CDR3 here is CATSLGQGLSYEQYF. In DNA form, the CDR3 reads TGTGCCACCAGCCTGGGACAGGGGCTTTCCTACGAGCAGTACTTC.

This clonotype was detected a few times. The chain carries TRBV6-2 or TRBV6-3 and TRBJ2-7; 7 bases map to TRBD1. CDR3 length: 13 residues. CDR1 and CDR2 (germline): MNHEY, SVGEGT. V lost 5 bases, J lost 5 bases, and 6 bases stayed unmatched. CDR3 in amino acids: CASSPRGIHEQYF. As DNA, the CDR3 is TGTGCCAGCAGTCCCAGGGGGATCCACGAGCAGTACTTC.

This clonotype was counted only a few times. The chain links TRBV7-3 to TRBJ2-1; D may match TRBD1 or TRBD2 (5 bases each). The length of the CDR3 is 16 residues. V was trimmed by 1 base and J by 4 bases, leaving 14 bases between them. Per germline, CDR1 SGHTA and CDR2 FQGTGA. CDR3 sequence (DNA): TGTGCCAGCAGCTTAATGAATCCAGGGAGTTACAATGAGCAGTTCTTC. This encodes CASSLMNPGSYNEQFF.

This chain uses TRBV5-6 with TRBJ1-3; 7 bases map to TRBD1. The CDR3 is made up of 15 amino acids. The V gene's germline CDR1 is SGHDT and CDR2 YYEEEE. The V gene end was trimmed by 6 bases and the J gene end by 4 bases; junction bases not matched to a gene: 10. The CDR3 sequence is CASTEIRTGGNTIYF. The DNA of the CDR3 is TGTGCCAGCACCGAGATTAGGACAGGAGGAAACACCATATATTTT.

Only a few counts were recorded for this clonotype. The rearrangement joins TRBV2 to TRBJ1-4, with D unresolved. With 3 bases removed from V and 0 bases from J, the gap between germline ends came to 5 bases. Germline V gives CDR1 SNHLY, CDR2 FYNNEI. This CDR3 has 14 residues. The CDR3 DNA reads TGTGCCAGCAGTGATCGGTCAACTAATGAAAAACTGTTTTTT. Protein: CASSDRSTNEKLFF.

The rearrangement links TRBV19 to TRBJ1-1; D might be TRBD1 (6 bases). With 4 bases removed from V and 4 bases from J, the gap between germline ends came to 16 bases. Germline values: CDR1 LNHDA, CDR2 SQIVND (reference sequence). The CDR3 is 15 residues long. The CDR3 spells CASSKTGGAVTEAFF. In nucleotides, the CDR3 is TGTGCCAGTAGTAAGACAGGTGGAGCCGTCACTGAAGCTTTCTTT.

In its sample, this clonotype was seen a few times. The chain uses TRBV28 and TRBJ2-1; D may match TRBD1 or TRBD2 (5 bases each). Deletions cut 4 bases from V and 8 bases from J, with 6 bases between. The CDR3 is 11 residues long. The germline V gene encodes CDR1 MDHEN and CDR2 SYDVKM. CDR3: CASSWGYEQFF. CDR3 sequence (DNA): TGTGCCAGCAGTTGGGGGTATGAGCAGTTCTTC. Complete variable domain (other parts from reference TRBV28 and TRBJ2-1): DVKVTQSSRYLVKRTGEKVFLECVQDMDHENMFWYRQDPGLGLRLIYFSYDVKMKEKGDIPEGYSVSREKKERFSLILESASTNQTSMYLCASSWGYEQFFGPGTRLTVL.

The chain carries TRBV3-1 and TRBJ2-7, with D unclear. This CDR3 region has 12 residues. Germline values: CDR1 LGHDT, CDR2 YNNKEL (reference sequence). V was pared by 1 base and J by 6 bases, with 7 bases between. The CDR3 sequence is CASSQGPREQYF. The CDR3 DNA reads TGTGCCAGCAGCCAAGGCCCCCGCGAGCAGTACTTC.

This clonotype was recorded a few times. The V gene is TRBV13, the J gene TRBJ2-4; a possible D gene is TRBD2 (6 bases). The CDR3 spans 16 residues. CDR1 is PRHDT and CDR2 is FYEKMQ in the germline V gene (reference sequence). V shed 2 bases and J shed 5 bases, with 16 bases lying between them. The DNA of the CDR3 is TGTGCCAGCAGCTTAAAACCCCGACTAGACCAAAACATTCAGTACTTC. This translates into CASSLKPRLDQNIQYF. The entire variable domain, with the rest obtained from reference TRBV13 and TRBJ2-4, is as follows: AAGVIQSPRHLIKEKRETATLKCYPIPRHDTVYWYQQGPGQDPQFLISFYEKMQSDKGSIPDRFSAQQFSDYHSELNMSSLELGDSALYFCASSLKPRLDQNIQYFGAGTRLSVL.

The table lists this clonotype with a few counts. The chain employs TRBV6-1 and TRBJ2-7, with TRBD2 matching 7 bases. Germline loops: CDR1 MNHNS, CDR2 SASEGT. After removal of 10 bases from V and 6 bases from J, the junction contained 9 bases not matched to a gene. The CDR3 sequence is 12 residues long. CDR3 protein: CANGERGVEQYF. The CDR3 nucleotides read TGTGCCAACGGGGAGCGGGGTGTCGAGCAGTACTTC.

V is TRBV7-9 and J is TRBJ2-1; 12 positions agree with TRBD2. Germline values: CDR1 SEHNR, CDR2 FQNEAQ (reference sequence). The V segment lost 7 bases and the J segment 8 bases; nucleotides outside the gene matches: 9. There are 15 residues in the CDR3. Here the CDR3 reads CASTKRLAGGDEQFF. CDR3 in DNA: TGTGCCAGCACAAAGCGCCTAGCGGGAGGGGATGAGCAGTTCTTC.

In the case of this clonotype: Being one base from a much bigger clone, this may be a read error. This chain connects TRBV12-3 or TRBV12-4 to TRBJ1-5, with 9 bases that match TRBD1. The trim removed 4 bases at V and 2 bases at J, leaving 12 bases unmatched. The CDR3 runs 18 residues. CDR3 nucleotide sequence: TGTGCCAGCAGTTCCCCGGGGGGGACAGGGATCGGCAATCAGCCCCAGCATTTT. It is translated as CASSSPGGTGIGNQPQHF.

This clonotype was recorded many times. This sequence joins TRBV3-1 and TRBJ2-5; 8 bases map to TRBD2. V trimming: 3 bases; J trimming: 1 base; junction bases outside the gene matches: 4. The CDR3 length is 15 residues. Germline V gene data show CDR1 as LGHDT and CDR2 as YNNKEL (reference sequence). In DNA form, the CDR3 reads TGTGCCAGCAGCCACCGGACTAGCCTCCAAGAGACCCAGTACTTC. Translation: CASSHRTSLQETQYF.

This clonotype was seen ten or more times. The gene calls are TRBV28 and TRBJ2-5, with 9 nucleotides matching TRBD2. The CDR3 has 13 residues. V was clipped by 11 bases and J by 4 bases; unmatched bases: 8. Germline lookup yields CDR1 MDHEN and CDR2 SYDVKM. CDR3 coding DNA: TGTGCCTCCTTAGCGGGAGTCGGAGAGACCCAGTACTTC. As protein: CASLAGVGETQYF.

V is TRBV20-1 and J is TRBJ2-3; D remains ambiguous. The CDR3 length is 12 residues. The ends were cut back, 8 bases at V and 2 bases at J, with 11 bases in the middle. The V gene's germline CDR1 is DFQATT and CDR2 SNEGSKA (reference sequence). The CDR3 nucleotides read TGCAGTCCGCCCGGTCTCACAGATACGCAGTATTTT. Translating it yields CSPPGLTDTQYF.

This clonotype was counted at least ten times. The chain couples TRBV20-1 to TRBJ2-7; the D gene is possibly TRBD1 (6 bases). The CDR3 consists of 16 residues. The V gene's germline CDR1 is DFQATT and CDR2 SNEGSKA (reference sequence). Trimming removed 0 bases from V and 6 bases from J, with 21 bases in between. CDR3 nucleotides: TGCAGTGCTAGAGATCCAGACAGGTCAAGCAGACTCGAGCAGTACTTC. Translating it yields CSARDPDRSSRLEQYF.